This T cell receptor (beta chain) was recovered during a study of cytomegalovirus exposure and HLA in healthy donors. Study-wide points: One variant, a missense change in DCLRE1C, was linked in a later analysis to TCR beta V- and J-gene trimming. An analysis was carried out at a later point. It showed that HLA-associated TCR beta chains were more clonally expanded than equally common non-associated chains.

Remarks on this clone: Its matching antigen is unknown.

Amplification used 60 Vbeta primers and 13 Jbeta primers. Produced via immunoSEQ multiplex PCR; TCRdb's table is partial and in-frame only. Of 150,000 to 200,000 clones detected, around three quarters appear once; the ten largest clones hold around 2.3%. The CDR3 sequence is 13 residues long. With 1 base removed from V and 11 bases from J, the gap between germline ends came to 14 bases. The germline gives CDR1 LNHDA, CDR2 SQIVND (reference sequence). This chain joins TRBV19 and TRBJ1-1; TRBD1 is a possible D gene (5 bases). The source of this sequence is a woman aged 50 to 65 in good health and CMV-seronegative. Sequencing input: PBMCs. CDR3 residues: CASSIAGDGEAFF. DNA for the CDR3: TGTGCCAGTAGTATAGCGGGGGACGGTGAGGCTTTCTTT.